The text below deals with one TCR beta chain. The data stem from a study of shared clonotypes between healthy human individuals. Study-level background: Three plates each covered CD4 naive and memory; CD8 naive two, CD8 memory one.

Positive CCR7 selection of CD45RO-negative cells yielded the naive CD8 cells, and terminally differentiated effector memory CD45RA+ cells were excluded. Generated by immunoSEQ multiplex PCR, the TCRdb table keeps only in-frame clones and is missing some. The sample shows under 2,000,000 clones, roughly 95% of them seen only once. Germline V CDR1 and CDR2: SGHAT, FQNNGV. V dropped 5 bases and J dropped 9 bases, with 11 bases sitting between them. The CDR3 has 12 amino acids. The source material was naive CD8+ T cells sorted from blood. The TCR was taken from a young man in good health. This chain joins TRBV11-2 and TRBJ2-1, with D uncertain. The CDR3 nucleotides read TGTGCCAGCAGCCCCCAGGCCGTTGAGCAGTTCTTC. Protein sequence: CASSPQAVEQFF. Together with reference TRBV11-2 and TRBJ2-1, the CDR3 gives the full variable domain: EAGVAQSPRYKIIEKRQSVAFWCNPISGHATLYWYQQILGQGPKLLIQFQNNGVVDDSQLPKDRFSAERLKGVDSTLKIQPAKLEDSAVYLCASSPQAVEQFFGPGTRLTVL.